This T cell receptor (beta chain) was sequenced during a study of shared clonotypes between healthy human individuals. Study results and caveats: The sharing of approximately 5.1% of naive CD4 clonotypes was seen across a handful of donors.

From germline, CDR1 is MDHEN and CDR2 SYDVKM. Between the trimmed V and J ends, which lost 7 bases and 2 bases, there was a span of 21 bases. This CDR3 region has 16 residues. This clone was detected only once. Its antigen is still unknown. Naive CD8 cells comprised CD45RO-negative, CCR7-positively selected cells, excluding terminally differentiated effector memory CD45RA+ cells. This table comes from immunoSEQ multiplex PCR, and its TCRdb copy is limited to in-frame clones, with some not included. The sample holds some 2.1 million clones, 85% to 95% seen once. The chain couples TRBV28 to TRBJ2-7; TRBD1 or TRBD2 may be the D gene (7 bases each). This clonotype was sampled from a man younger than 30 in good health. Some clones in this sample may be carry-over from other donors' samples. The material sequenced was naive CD8+ T cells from PBMCs. DNA for the CDR3: TGTGCCAGCACCCTTCTCGGGGACAGCGGGGCCTACGAGCAGTACTTC. As protein: CASTLLGDSGAYEQYF. Looking up the rest from reference TRBV28 and TRBJ2-7 gives the full variable domain: DVKVTQSSRYLVKRTGEKVFLECVQDMDHENMFWYRQDPGLGLRLIYFSYDVKMKEKGDIPEGYSVSREKKERFSLILESASTNQTSMYLCASTLLGDSGAYEQYFGPGTRLTVT.